This T cell receptor beta chain was captured by sequencing in a study of cytomegalovirus exposure and HLA in healthy donors. Whole-study results and caveats: Rare TCR sequences predominated, though certain public TCRs were found in many donors. Later findings reportedly placed an Asian-associated ancestry cluster below the approximately 630-donor mean for N-insertions.

This clone has only a few counts. Its antigen is still unknown. The primer mix had 60 Vbeta and 13 Jbeta primers. Sequenced by immunoSEQ multiplex PCR; TCRdb stores in-frame clones only, minus some. The sample carries around 190,000 clones, 78% recorded once. This CDR3 is 14 amino acids long. Per germline, CDR1 LGHNA and CDR2 YNFKEQ. V dropped 2 bases and J dropped 7; count of bases not matched to a gene: 7. Donors consisted of healthy bone marrow donors. The sample was PBMCs. The TCR comes from a female donor in good health and CMV-seronegative. V and J are TRBV4-2 and TRBJ1-1, with 7 bases identical to TRBD1. The chain's CDR3 is CASSQTRDSNEAFF. The CDR3 DNA follows: TGTGCCAGCAGCCAAACCCGGGACAGCAATGAAGCTTTCTTT.